This TCR beta chain was captured by sequencing in a study of cytotoxic CD8 clonotypes in ibrutinib-treated CLL. General study results and limits: Baseline-level clonality went beyond age-matched healthy donors and moved in step with circulating CD8+ T-cell counts. At ibrutinib response, clonality increased, and at progression it declined back toward baseline.

With V trimmed by 8 bases and J by 4 bases, 5 bases remained unmatched. The CDR3 runs to 13 residues. Germline loops: CDR1 SNHLY, CDR2 FYNNEI. Assay: immunoSEQ multiplex PCR; the TCRdb copy retains only in-frame clones and omits some. The table has around 41,000 clones, roughly three quarters seen once. About this clone: No antigen is known for it.

The chain couples TRBV2 to TRBJ1-1, with 9 bases lining up with TRBD1. This TCR was recovered from a human donor with chronic lymphocytic leukemia. The material was PBMCs, obtained at disease progression, from a patient treated with ibrutinib. CDR3 sequence: CASPGQGRTEAFF. The CDR3 DNA follows: TGTGCCAGCCCGGGACAGGGTCGCACTGAAGCTTTCTTT.